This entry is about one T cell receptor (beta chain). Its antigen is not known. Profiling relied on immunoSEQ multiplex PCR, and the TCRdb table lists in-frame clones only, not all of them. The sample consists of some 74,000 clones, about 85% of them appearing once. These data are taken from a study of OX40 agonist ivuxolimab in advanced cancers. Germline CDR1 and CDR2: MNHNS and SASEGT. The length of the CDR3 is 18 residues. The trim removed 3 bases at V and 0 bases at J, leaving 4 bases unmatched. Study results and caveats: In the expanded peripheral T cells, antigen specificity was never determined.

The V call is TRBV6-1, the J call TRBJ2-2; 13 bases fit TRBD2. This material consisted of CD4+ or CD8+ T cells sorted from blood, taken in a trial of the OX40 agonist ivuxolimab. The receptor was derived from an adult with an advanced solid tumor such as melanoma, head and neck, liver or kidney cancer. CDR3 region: CASSDRLAGGTNTGELFF. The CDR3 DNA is TGTGCCAGCAGTGACCGACTAGCGGGAGGAACGAACACCGGGGAGCTGTTTTTT.